This TCR beta chain came from a study of cytomegalovirus exposure and HLA in healthy donors. The germline V gene encodes CDR1 MNHEY and CDR2 SMNVEV (reference sequence). The V and J ends lost 3 bases and 3 bases, in that order; junction bases with no gene match: 12. The CDR3 loop spans 17 amino acids. The PCR was carried out with 60 Vbeta primers and 13 Jbeta primers. In the original processing: Per a later analysis, the number of unique TCR beta chains was approximately 80 million, of which about 11 million were shared. Measured with immunoSEQ multiplex PCR; TCRdb has only the in-frame clones, and not every one. That table furnishes V, J and clone size, whereas the DNA furnished D and trimming. The data contain some 63,000 clones, approximately 80% of them singletons.

The sequencing sample was made of PBMCs. The sequence was obtained from a human donor in good health. The chain links TRBV27 to TRBJ2-7; 9 bases fit TRBD2. The CDR3 loop is CASSFQFLTSGNYEQYF. CDR3 sequence (DNA): TGTGCCAGCAGTTTTCAGTTCCTGACTAGCGGAAACTACGAGCAGTACTTC.